These T cell receptor beta chains were read from a single sample in a study of T cells in Graves' hyperthyroidism and ophthalmopathy. One entry per CDR3 protein, called by TCRdb with MiXCR from the multiplex PCR reads. Among under 450,000 distinct CDR3 sequences listed, 15% to 17% were seen once. Sequenced material: blood. These receptors were taken from a woman aged 18-30 years with Graves' hyperthyroidism. Each CDR3 is given with its conserved first and last residue. The D gene is left open where the match is weak. Not every row has a clone size; where given, it reads once, few, many or a size class.

abundance	v_gene	d_gene	j_gene	CDR3aa	CDR3nt
many	TRBV2	TRBD2	TRBJ2-7	CASRTSGNQTYEQYF	TGTGCCAGCAGGACTAGCGGGAACCAAACCTACGAGCAGTACTTC
few	TRBV9	NA	TRBJ2-3	CASSVDRWDTQYF	TGTGCCAGCAGCGTAGATCGCTGGGATACGCAGTATTTT
NA	TRBV5-6	NA	TRBJ1-6	CASSLVLRGNSPLHF	TGTGCCAGCAGCTTGGTTCTCAGGGGCAATTCACCCCTCCACTTT
NA	TRBV9	NA	TRBJ2-7	CASSVDRGPAGEQYF	TGTGCCAGCAGCGTAGATCGGGGGCCCGCCGGCGAGCAGTACTTC
many	TRBV20-1	NA	TRBJ2-7	CSASIDITYEQYF	TGCAGTGCTAGTATCGACATAACCTACGAGCAGTACTTC
many	TRBV28	NA	TRBJ2-5	CASKSTGQVETQYF	TGTGCCAGTAAGTCAACCGGTCAGGTGGAGACCCAGTACTTC
NA	TRBV6-1	NA	TRBJ2-2	CASSSLDRAGELFF	TGTGCCAGCAGTTCCCTTGACCGCGCCGGGGAGCTGTTTTTT
NA	TRBV20-1	TRBD2	TRBJ2-3	CSGAPAGGADTQYF	TGCAGTGGGGCCCCAGCGGGGGGCGCAGATACGCAGTATTTT
many	TRBV3-1	NA	TRBJ2-7	CASSTAPSAPLHEQYF	TGTGCCAGCAGCACAGCCCCTTCAGCCCCTCTACACGAGCAGTACTTC
many	TRBV20-1	NA	TRBJ1-5	CSARGAGVDQPQHF	TGCAGTGCTAGGGGGGCAGGGGTGGATCAGCCCCAGCATTTT